This T cell receptor beta chain derives from a study of tumor-infiltrating lymphocytes in oesophageal squamous cell carcinoma. TCRdb used MiXCR to reprocess the PCR reads, holding one entry per CDR3 protein. The table records about 19,000 distinct CDR3 sequences, under 50% of them present only once. The table lists this clonotype with many counts. Deletions cut 0 bases from V and 0 bases from J, with 8 bases between. Germline CDR1 SEHNR, CDR2 FQNEAQ (reference sequence). The CDR3 is 15 residues long. This receptor was taken from a male donor with esophageal squamous cell carcinoma. The chain combines TRBV7-9 with TRBJ1-2, with D maybe TRBD1 (5 bases). Source material: blood. CDR3 nucleotides: TGTGCCAGCAGCTTAGCGCAGGGATCTAACTATGGCTACACCTTC. It specifies CASSLAQGSNYGYTF.